One sample yielded the 10 T cell receptor beta chains listed below, sequenced in a study of cytomegalovirus exposure and HLA in healthy donors. With 60 Vbeta and 13 Jbeta primers, the PCR was carried out. The table came from immunoSEQ multiplex PCR; TCRdb's copy has only in-frame clones and leaves some out. The table lists some 76,000 clones, about nine tenths of them singletons, with roughly 2% in the top ten. Sample: PBMCs. These receptors were obtained from a woman aged 25 to 39 in good health and CMV-seronegative.

This chain uses TRBV18 with TRBJ2-7; unclear D gene. Trimming took 2 bases from V and 7 from J, leaving 15 bases between them. The CDR3 length is 14 residues. CDR1 is KGHSH, CDR2 LQKENI, per germline. The CDR3, as DNA: TGTGCCAGCTCACCAGTGACACCCAATTTTGAGCAGTACTTC. This translates into CASSPVTPNFEQYF.

V gene TRBV15 combines with J gene TRBJ2-3; TRBD2 matches at 7 bases. CDR3 length: 16 residues. The ends lost 3 bases at V and 0 bases at J; junction bases unmatched: 6. Germline values: CDR1 LNHNV, CDR2 YYDKDF (reference sequence). The CDR3 DNA is TGTGCCACCAGCAGCCGACTAGCTCCGAGCACAGATACGCAGTATTTT. Translation gives CATSSRLAPSTDTQYF.

This clone was observed once. The CDR3 region has the DNA TGTGCCAGCAGCCCGGGGACTAGCGGATCCTACAATGAGCAGTTCTTC. It encodes CASSPGTSGSYNEQFF. V is TRBV7-3 and J is TRBJ2-1, with 11 bases identical to TRBD2. Germline V lookup: CDR1 SGHTA, CDR2 FQGTGA. The V segment lost 5 bases and the J segment 1 base; nucleotides outside the gene matches: 4. This CDR3 contains 16 residues.

The gene calls are TRBV6-1 and TRBJ1-1; TRBD1 is a possible D gene (5 bases). Trimming left V 1 base short and J 7 bases short, with 16 bases between. CDR3 length: 15 residues. Germline-derived CDR1 and CDR2 are MNHNS and SASEGT. The CDR3 DNA reads TGTGCCAGCAGTGAAGGGTGGCAGGGAAATAATGAAGCTTTCTTT. Encoded protein: CASSEGWQGNNEAFF.

V gene TRBV27 combines with J gene TRBJ2-3; tentative D call: TRBD1 (5 bases). This CDR3 region has 16 residues. Trimming pared 2 bases from V and 3 bases from J, leaving 15 bases between. Germline V lookup: CDR1 MNHEY, CDR2 SMNVEV (reference sequence). CDR3 DNA sequence: TGTGCCAGCAGTTTAATGGGAATACAGGCTACAGATACGCAGTATTTT. Its protein product is CASSLMGIQATDTQYF.

The chain is built from TRBV5-1 and TRBJ2-2, with 14 bases identical to TRBD2. The junction had 11 bases not matched to a gene; V was cut back by 0 bases and J by 1 base. Germline CDR1 reads SGHRS; CDR2 reads YFSETQ. This CDR3 contains 21 residues. CDR3 DNA: TGCGCCAGCAGCTTGGATCGACTAGCGGGAGGGCCTTTGGGGAACACCGGGGAGCTGTTTTTT. This codes for CASSLDRLAGGPLGNTGELFF.

V and J are TRBV7-6 and TRBJ1-1; 7 bases agree with TRBD1. The germline V gene has CDR1 SGHVS and CDR2 FNYEAQ. After removal of 4 bases from V and 1 base from J, the junction contained 12 bases not matched to a gene. The CDR3 extends over 17 amino acids. CDR3 coding DNA: TGTGCCAGCAGCTCCCTCAGACAGGGAGGTAAGAACACTGAAGCTTTCTTT. Translating gives CASSSLRQGGKNTEAFF.

The chain carries TRBV19 and TRBJ2-4, with 7 bases aligning to TRBD1. Germline V lookup: CDR1 LNHDA, CDR2 SQIVND (reference sequence). The CDR3 spans 11 residues. Trimming took 6 bases from V and 12 from J; bases not matched to a gene: 5. The CDR3 here is CASRRQGNQYF. The CDR3 coding sequence is TGTGCCAGTAGGCGACAGGGCAATCAGTACTTC.

The chain uses TRBV4-2 and TRBJ1-1; D uncertain. Looked up from germline, CDR1 is LGHNA and CDR2 is YNFKEQ. The CDR3 extends over 12 amino acids. V was pared by 3 bases and J by 5 bases, with 7 bases between. The CDR3 reads CASSQRSTEAFF. CDR3 sequence (DNA): TGTGCCAGCAGCCAGCGGAGTACTGAAGCTTTCTTT.

The rearrangement joins TRBV5-1 to TRBJ2-7; TRBD1 agrees at 7 bases. The CDR3 consists of 13 residues. V was pared by 1 base and J by 3 bases, with 1 base of the junction left unmatched. Germline V gives CDR1 SGHRS, CDR2 YFSETQ. The CDR3 DNA reads TGCGCCAGCAGCTTGAGACAGGGCTACGAGCAGTACTTC. Encoded protein: CASSLRQGYEQYF.